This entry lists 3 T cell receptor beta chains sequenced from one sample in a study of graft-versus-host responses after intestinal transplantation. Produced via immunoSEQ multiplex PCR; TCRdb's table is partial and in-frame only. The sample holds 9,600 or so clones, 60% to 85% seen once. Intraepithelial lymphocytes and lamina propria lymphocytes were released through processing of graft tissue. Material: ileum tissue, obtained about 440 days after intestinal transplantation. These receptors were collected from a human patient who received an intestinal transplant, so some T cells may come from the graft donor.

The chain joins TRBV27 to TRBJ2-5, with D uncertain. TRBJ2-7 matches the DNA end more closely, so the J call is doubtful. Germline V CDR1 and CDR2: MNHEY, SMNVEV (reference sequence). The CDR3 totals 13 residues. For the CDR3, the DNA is TGTGCCAGCAGTTTATACCTATCCTACGAGCAGTACTTC. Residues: CASSLYLSYEQYF.

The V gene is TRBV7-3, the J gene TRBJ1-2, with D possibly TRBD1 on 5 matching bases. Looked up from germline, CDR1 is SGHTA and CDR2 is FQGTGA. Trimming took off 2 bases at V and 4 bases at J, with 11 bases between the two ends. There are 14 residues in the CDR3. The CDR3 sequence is CASSLSTGPYGYTF. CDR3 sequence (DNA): TGTGCCAGCAGCTTATCCACAGGCCCCTATGGCTACACCTTC.

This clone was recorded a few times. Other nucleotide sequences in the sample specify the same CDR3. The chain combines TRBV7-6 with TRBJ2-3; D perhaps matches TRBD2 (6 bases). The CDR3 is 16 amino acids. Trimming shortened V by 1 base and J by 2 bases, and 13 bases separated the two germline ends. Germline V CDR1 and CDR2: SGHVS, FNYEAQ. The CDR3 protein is CASSLEAGLNTDTQYF. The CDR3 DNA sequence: TGTGCCAGCAGCTTAGAGGCGGGGCTGAACACAGATACGCAGTATTTT.